Listed below are T cell receptor beta chains from one sample, sequenced in a study of T-cell reconstitution after alpha-beta-depleted transplantation in children. A single record per CDR3 protein comes from TCRdb applying MiXCR to the PCR reads. The table has some 500,000 distinct CDR3 sequences, roughly 18% seen once. Specimen: PBMCs from the stem cell graft donor, collected from the stem cell graft. These receptors all stem from a human donor who donated a stem cell graft to a child with acute lymphoblastic leukemia. CDR3s include the opening cysteine and the closing phenylalanine or tryptophan. D genes are given only for firm matches. Size values are once, few and many counts, or a class for expanded clones, and some rows have none.

few	TRBJ1-2	TRBV2	NA	TGTGCCAGCAGTGATAGGACTAACACCTTC	CASSDRTNTF
few	TRBJ2-1	TRBV5-1	TRBD1	TGCGCCAGCAGCCCGGACAGGGGGCGAGGAGGATACAATGAGCAGTTCTTC	CASSPDRGRGGYNEQFF
NA	TRBJ2-2	TRBV7-8	NA	TGTGCCAGCAGTCCACTGATGGGATCAGCGACCCTTTACACCGGGGAGCTGTTTTTT	CASSPLMGSATLYTGELFF
NA	TRBJ2-5	TRBV12-5	TRBD1	TGTGCTAGTGCCGAACAGGGGGAGACCCAGTACTTC	CASAEQGETQYF
few	TRBJ2-2	TRBV2	TRBD2	TGTGCCACCCAACAGCGGGAGGGATACACCGGGGAGCTGTTTTTT	CATQQREGYTGELFF
few	TRBJ2-5	TRBV4-1	NA	TGCGCCAGCAGCCAAGATGGCAGGCAAGAGACCCAGTACTTC	CASSQDGRQETQYF
NA	TRBJ2-1	TRBV27	NA	TGTGCCAGCAGTTACCAGGGCGGTCGCGATGAGCAGTTCTTC	CASSYQGGRDEQFF
NA	TRBJ1-1	TRBV12-3/TRBV12-4	TRBD1	TGTGCCAGCAGTTTAGTCTTCAGGGGGATAACTGAAGCTTTCTTT	CASSLVFRGITEAFF
NA	TRBJ2-7	TRBV5-1	NA	TGTGCCAGCAGCTTGGGGCCAGGGGATACCTACGAGCAGTACTTC	CASSLGPGDTYEQYF
once	TRBJ2-7	TRBV20-1	NA	TGCAGTGCTCAGCGGGCGTCTGCCTACGAGCAGTACTTC	CSAQRASAYEQYF
few	TRBJ2-7	TRBV5-1	NA	TGCGCCAGCAGAGAAGTGACCTCCTACGAGCAGTACTTC	CASREVTSYEQYF
once	TRBJ1-2	TRBV6-1	TRBD1	TGTGCCAGCAGCCCCGGTCCCGGGACAGTCTATGGCTACACCTTC	CASSPGPGTVYGYTF
few	TRBJ2-1	TRBV6-4	NA	TGTGCCAGCAGTTCCCAAAGCGGATACTCCTACAATGAGCAGTTCTTC	CASSSQSGYSYNEQFF